A selection of T cell receptor beta chains follows, all from one sample in a study of identical twins. TCRdb processed the 5' RACE reads anew with MiXCR; each CDR3 protein has one entry. The table shows approximately 500,000 distinct CDR3 sequences, with 20% to 25% occurring only once. This sample also appeared in a second study, on T cells expressing NK-cell markers.

Sequenced input: CD4+ T cells sorted from blood. All receptors derive from a woman aged 18-30 years in good health. CDR3s leave out the opening cysteine and the closing phenylalanine or tryptophan. D genes are given only for firm matches. Not all rows give a size; the values are once, few, many and, for expanded clones, a class.

v_gene: TRBV11-2; abundance: few; j_gene: TRBJ2-7; d_gene: -; CDR3aa: ASSLGGTFSYEQY
v_gene: TRBV5-1; abundance: -; j_gene: TRBJ2-5; d_gene: -; CDR3aa: ASSIGTVSARETQY
v_gene: TRBV5-1; abundance: -; j_gene: TRBJ2-3; d_gene: -; CDR3aa: ASSTYFIADTQY
v_gene: TRBV27; abundance: few; j_gene: TRBJ2-7; d_gene: TRBD1; CDR3aa: ASSPRTQNRGPSYEQY
v_gene: TRBV5-1; abundance: few; j_gene: TRBJ2-2; d_gene: -; CDR3aa: ATTATGNTGELF
v_gene: TRBV6-5; abundance: few; j_gene: TRBJ2-7; d_gene: -; CDR3aa: ASSYWPQQTYEQY
v_gene: TRBV3-1; abundance: -; j_gene: TRBJ2-7; d_gene: TRBD2; CDR3aa: ASSQLAGVREQY
v_gene: TRBV11-3; abundance: -; j_gene: TRBJ2-1; d_gene: -; CDR3aa: ASSKAISYNEQF
v_gene: TRBV20-1; abundance: few; j_gene: TRBJ2-7; d_gene: -; CDR3aa: SASRGSVDEQY
v_gene: TRBV30; abundance: few; j_gene: TRBJ2-3; d_gene: TRBD2; CDR3aa: AWVRRPGAGGDTQY
v_gene: TRBV4-2; abundance: -; j_gene: TRBJ2-5; d_gene: TRBD2; CDR3aa: ASSQGGLAGETQY
v_gene: TRBV20-1; abundance: -; j_gene: TRBJ2-5; d_gene: TRBD2; CDR3aa: SARGRSGGALETQY
v_gene: TRBV5-6; abundance: -; j_gene: TRBJ2-3; d_gene: -; CDR3aa: ASRIEADTQY
v_gene: TRBV6-5; abundance: -; j_gene: TRBJ2-5; d_gene: -; CDR3aa: ASSYSRESLAETQY
v_gene: TRBV11-2; abundance: -; j_gene: TRBJ2-1; d_gene: TRBD2; CDR3aa: ASSPKIAGSYNEQF
v_gene: TRBV14; abundance: -; j_gene: TRBJ2-7; d_gene: TRBD2; CDR3aa: ASSQRLAGGRQY
v_gene: TRBV20-1; abundance: -; j_gene: TRBJ1-2; d_gene: TRBD1; CDR3aa: SANTRGVDYGYT
v_gene: TRBV20-1; abundance: -; j_gene: TRBJ1-2; d_gene: -; CDR3aa: SASGTLNYGYT
v_gene: TRBV6-1; abundance: -; j_gene: TRBJ2-1; d_gene: TRBD2; CDR3aa: ASSRTGLAGTYNEQF
v_gene: TRBV20-1; abundance: few; j_gene: TRBJ2-2; d_gene: -; CDR3aa: SASPRGNTGELF
v_gene: TRBV30; abundance: -; j_gene: TRBJ2-1; d_gene: TRBD2; CDR3aa: AADPSGSVHEQF
v_gene: TRBV7-8; abundance: -; j_gene: TRBJ1-2; d_gene: -; CDR3aa: ASSRDDLYGYT
v_gene: TRBV2; abundance: -; j_gene: TRBJ2-3; d_gene: -; CDR3aa: AGKYLSGADTQY
v_gene: TRBV6-5; abundance: few; j_gene: TRBJ1-2; d_gene: -; CDR3aa: ASSYSRGAYGYT
v_gene: TRBV11-2; abundance: -; j_gene: TRBJ1-5; d_gene: -; CDR3aa: ASSLLGGVNQPQH
v_gene: TRBV29-1; abundance: few; j_gene: TRBJ2-1; d_gene: -; CDR3aa: SVEEPGESSYNEQF
v_gene: TRBV7-9; abundance: -; j_gene: TRBJ2-7; d_gene: -; CDR3aa: ACGTREKREQY